Below, 21 T cell receptor beta chains from the same sample are listed, as sequenced in a study of identical twins. Via MiXCR, TCRdb re-called the 5' RACE reads, giving one row per CDR3 protein. The sample shows just under 650,000 distinct CDR3 sequences, about 7% of them seen only once. The data were also submitted as part of a second study, on yellow fever vaccine responses in identical twins.

Sequencing input: PBMCs. The receptors originated from a woman aged 18 to 35 in good health.

This clonotype was found many times. The J gene is TRBJ2-3, the V gene TRBV12-3 or TRBV12-4, with D perhaps given as TRBD1 or TRBD2 (5 bases each). V was trimmed by 5 bases and J by 1 base, leaving 19 bases between them. The CDR3 spans 17 residues. Here the CDR3 reads CASSPNPGSGGTDTQYF. The CDR3 DNA follows: TGTGCCAGCAGTCCAAACCCAGGGAGCGGCGGCACAGATACGCAGTATTTT.

The chain joins TRBV7-8 to TRBJ2-1, with TRBD2 matching 9 bases. V trimming: 5 bases; J trimming: 6 bases; junction bases outside the gene matches: 8. The CDR3 contains 15 residues. The germline gives CDR1 SGHVS, CDR2 FQNEAQ. CDR3 DNA sequence: TGTGCCAGCAGCCGCGGGACTAGCAGCCGCAATGAGCAGTTCTTC. Translating gives CASSRGTSSRNEQFF.

This clonotype has a count of ten or more. This chain connects TRBV24-1 to TRBJ2-1; D possibly corresponds to TRBD2 (6 bases). V lost 1 base and J lost 0, with 9 bases in between. Germline V CDR1 and CDR2: KGHDR, SFDVKD. The CDR3 runs to 16 residues. The CDR3 loop reads CATSDFGTFSYNEQFF. The CDR3 DNA reads as TGTGCCACCAGTGATTTCGGGACTTTCTCCTACAATGAGCAGTTCTTC.

The chain has TRBV24-1 and TRBJ2-3; 10 positions match TRBD1. This CDR3 region has 15 residues. The V and J ends lost 4 bases and 4 bases, in that order; junction bases with no gene match: 4. Per the germline V gene, CDR1 is KGHDR and CDR2 is SFDVKD. In nucleotides, the CDR3 is TGTGCCACCAGTGACCGGGACAGGGGCGCAGATACGCAGTATTTT. Protein product: CATSDRDRGADTQYF.

This clonotype was seen a handful of times. V usage is TRBV20-1 and J usage is TRBJ2-7; D is unresolved. V lost 0 bases and J 7 bases, leaving 19 bases between the germline ends. The CDR3 consists of 15 residues. CDR1 DFQATT and CDR2 SNEGSKA come from the germline V gene (reference sequence). The CDR3 protein is CSARDPLLPPWEQYF. The CDR3 nucleotides read TGCAGTGCTAGAGATCCCTTACTCCCACCCTGGGAGCAGTACTTC.

This sequence joins TRBV28 and TRBJ2-7, with TRBD2 identical over 9 bases. The CDR3 covers 12 residues. V lost 3 bases, J lost 13 bases, and 7 bases stayed unmatched. The germline V gene encodes CDR1 MDHEN and CDR2 SYDVKM. The CDR3 spells CASSFPSSGDYF. In DNA, the CDR3 is TGTGCCAGCAGTTTCCCCTCTAGCGGGGATTACTTC. Using reference TRBV28 and TRBJ2-7 for the parts outside the CDR3, the full variable domain is DVKVTQSSRYLVKRTGEKVFLECVQDMDHENMFWYRQDPGLGLRLIYFSYDVKMKEKGDIPEGYSVSREKKERFSLILESASTNQTSMYLCASSFPSSGDYFGPGTRLTVT.

The CDR3 DNA sequence: TGCAGTGCTAGGAAAACAGTGGAGACCCAGTACTTC. Its protein is CSARKTVETQYF. The chain couples TRBV20-1 to TRBJ2-5; the D is unclear. V lost 3 bases and J 5 bases, leaving 10 bases between the germline ends. This CDR3 has 12 residues. CDR1 is DFQATT and CDR2 is SNEGSKA in the germline V gene (reference sequence).

The chain is built from TRBV10-2 and TRBJ2-4, with D possibly matching TRBD2 (6 bases). CDR1 and CDR2 (germline): WSHSY, SAAADI. The CDR3 spans 15 residues. With 2 bases removed from V and 0 bases from J, the gap between germline ends came to 8 bases. CDR3 in DNA: TGCGCCAGCAGTGAGACGGGGGTAGCCAAAAACATTCAGTACTTC. Amino acids: CASSETGVAKNIQYF.

This clonotype showed up just a few times. The genes are TRBV5-1 and TRBJ2-5; no definite D call. The CDR3 has 14 residues. In germline, CDR1 is SGHRS, CDR2 YFSETQ. The V end lost 4 bases, the J end lost 10 bases, and 20 bases lay between the germline ends. The CDR3 DNA reads as TGCGCCAGCAGCGCCGTCGTGGGCAAATTTGACCAGTACTTC. Amino acid sequence: CASSAVVGKFDQYF.

With regard to this clonotype: An end of the junction does not agree with germline; a read error may underlie this. The chain uses TRBV20-1 and TRBJ1-1; D gene uncertain. Germline V CDR1 and CDR2: DFQATT, SNEGSKA (reference sequence). This CDR3 region has 13 residues. The CDR3 reads CSATRPMNTEVFF. The CDR3 DNA sequence: TGCAGTGCTACGAGGCCAATGAACACTGAAGTTTTCTTT.

The chain has TRBV13 and TRBJ2-5; possible D gene TRBD1, 6 bases. The V end lost 2 bases, the J end lost 2 bases, and 24 bases lay between the germline ends. Germline V gene sequence: CDR1 PRHDT, CDR2 FYEKMQ (reference sequence). The CDR3 sequence is 19 residues long. In DNA, the CDR3 is TGTGCCAGCAGCTTATCCGGGTGGGGGCGACAGACCAGACAAGAGACCCAGTACTTC. Translation gives CASSLSGWGRQTRQETQYF.

In this sample, this clonotype turned up many times. The chain carries TRBV5-1 and TRBJ2-6; D possibly uses TRBD1 or TRBD2 (5 bases each). The germline gives CDR1 SGHRS, CDR2 YFSETQ. The CDR3 has 15 residues. V lost 4 bases, J lost 5 bases, and 13 bases lay in between. Here the CDR3 reads CASSTRDQRANVLTF. The CDR3 nucleotides are TGCGCCAGCAGCACTCGGGACCAGAGGGCCAACGTCCTGACTTTC.

V usage is TRBV11-3 and J usage is TRBJ2-5, with 13 positions matching TRBD2. Per germline, CDR1 SGHNT and CDR2 YENEEA. This CDR3 comprises 17 residues. J lost 9 bases, V lost 5 bases, and 15 bases had no gene match. CDR3 nucleotides: TGTGCCAGCAGCCCGGGGACCGGGACTAGCGGGGACTCGTCCCAGTACTTC. Protein sequence: CASSPGTGTSGDSSQYF.

This clonotype has only a few counts. J is TRBJ1-2 and V is TRBV29-1, with 7 bases identical to TRBD1. The CDR3 spans 13 residues. Trimming removed 4 bases from V and 6 bases from J; junction bases left unmatched: 8. Germline V lookup: CDR1 SQVTM, CDR2 ANQGSEA. In DNA, the CDR3 is TGCAGCGTTGTGGTTCGGGACAGCGATGGCTACACCTTC. Residues: CSVVVRDSDGYTF.

This clonotype was found a few times. This chain uses TRBV5-1 with TRBJ1-4; no clear D gene. The CDR3 runs to 14 residues. Trimming removed 0 bases at V and 5 bases at J, with 8 bases between. Looked up from germline, CDR1 is SGHRS and CDR2 is YFSETQ. The CDR3 DNA is TGCGCCAGCAGCTTGGTTGGAGCGAATGAAAAACTGTTTTTT. It is translated as CASSLVGANEKLFF.

J is TRBJ2-1 and V is TRBV2, with D unclear. Germline values: CDR1 SNHLY, CDR2 FYNNEI. Between the trimmed V and J ends, which lost 3 bases and 5 bases, there was a span of 5 bases. The length of the CDR3 is 12 residues. The DNA for the CDR3 is TGTGCCAGCAGTGACCACAACAATGAGCAGTTCTTC. This gives the protein CASSDHNNEQFF.

This clonotype has at least ten counts. The genes are TRBV20-1 and TRBJ2-2, with TRBD1 identical over 7 bases. V shed 2 bases, J shed 9 bases, and the junction held 9 bases outside the gene matches. The CDR3 spans 14 residues. Germline CDR1 reads DFQATT; CDR2 reads SNEGSKA (reference sequence). CDR3 sequence reads: CSARSRQGGRELFF. The CDR3 DNA sequence: TGCAGTGCTAGATCTAGACAGGGTGGAAGGGAGCTGTTTTTT.

This clonotype was observed a few times. The V gene is TRBV10-3, the J gene TRBJ2-1; 9 bases are shared with TRBD2. V was pared by 1 base and J by 5 bases, with 3 bases of the junction left unmatched. There are 15 residues in the CDR3. The germline CDR1 and CDR2 sequences are ENHRY and SYGVKD. The CDR3 nucleotides are TGTGCCATCAGTGAGTTAGCGGGAGTGAACAATGAGCAGTTCTTC. It yields the protein CAISELAGVNNEQFF.

The chain uses TRBV6-5 and TRBJ1-3; tentatively, D is TRBD1 (5 bases). CDR1 and CDR2 (germline): MNHEY, SVGAGI. CDR3 size: 15 residues. Trimming removed 4 bases at V and 0 bases at J, with 10 bases between. The CDR3 DNA reads TGTGCCAGCAGTTGGACACTTACCTCTGGAAACACCATATATTTT. Protein product: CASSWTLTSGNTIYF.

This clonotype showed up just a few times. The chain uses TRBV3-1 and TRBJ2-7; TRBD1 aligns across 10 bases. V gave up 4 bases and J gave up 5 bases; unmatched junction bases: 14. CDR1 and CDR2 from the germline V gene are LGHDT and YNNKEL (reference sequence). The CDR3 is 17 residues long. CDR3 in amino acids: CASSRWIPGQGFDEQYF. CDR3 coding DNA: TGTGCCAGCAGCCGCTGGATTCCGGGACAGGGGTTCGACGAGCAGTACTTC.

This clonotype occurred many times. V gene TRBV28 combines with J gene TRBJ1-6, with 10 bases fitting TRBD1. The CDR3 sequence is 16 residues long. J lost 7 bases, V lost 4 bases, and 7 bases had no gene match. Germline V CDR1 and CDR2: MDHEN, SYDVKM. The CDR3 DNA sequence: TGTGCCAGCAGTTCTTCCTGGACAGGGGGGAATTCACCCCTCCACTTT. It specifies CASSSSWTGGNSPLHF.